The 13 T cell receptor beta chains presented below share a single source sample, sequenced in a study of beta chain features in type 1 diabetes. General study results and limits: Significant though moderate, a shortening of TCRB CDR3s appeared in all four CD4+ subsets of Type 1 diabetes patients.

Antigens for these TCRs are unknown. Sequenced material consisted of expressed TCRB transcripts (all of the isolated RNA was reverse transcribed). TCRdb keeps only in-frame clones here, not all; method: immunoSEQ multiplex PCR. The sample consists of about 150,000 clones, about an eighth of them appearing once. Sequencing used central memory CD4+ T cells from blood. The receptors come from a man younger than 30 with type 1 diabetes.

The rearrangement links TRBV7-8 to TRBJ2-1; perhaps TRBD2 as D (6 bases). The CDR3 runs 15 residues. Germline CDR1 and CDR2: SGHVS and FQNEAQ. The germline V and J ends were trimmed by 8 bases and 4 bases, with 18 bases remaining between them. The CDR3 bases are TGTGCCAGCTCACACGGGGCGGGGTTATACAATGAGCAGTTCTTC. Its protein is CASSHGAGLYNEQFF.

This clone was recorded a few times. The J gene is TRBJ2-3, the V gene TRBV29-1, with TRBD2 identical over 12 bases. With V trimmed by 7 bases and J by 4 bases, 9 bases remained unmatched. This CDR3 has 15 residues. From germline, CDR1 is SQVTM and CDR2 ANQGSEA. The CDR3 DNA follows: TGCAGCGCAGCCGGACTAGCGGGGCAAGCAGATACGCAGTATTTT. Amino acids: CSAAGLAGQADTQYF.

This clone came up a few times. The CDR3 nucleotides are TGTGCCAGCAGCTTAGAAGGGGCAGGGGGCAATCAGCCCCAGCATTTT. It specifies CASSLEGAGGNQPQHF. The V and J genes are TRBV7-2 and TRBJ1-5, with D possibly being TRBD1 (6 bases). Per germline, CDR1 SGHTA and CDR2 FQGNSA. The CDR3 loop spans 16 amino acids. Trimming pared 1 base from V and 2 bases from J, leaving 12 bases between.

This clone has a handful of counts. The gene calls are TRBV28 and TRBJ1-4, with a tentative D call TRBD1 (6 bases). CDR3 length equals 14 residues. CDR1 and CDR2 from the germline V gene are MDHEN and SYDVKM. Deletions cut 3 bases from V and 8 bases from J, with 13 bases between. In DNA form, the CDR3 reads TGTGCCAGCAGTTTTGGACAGAGAAAAGAAAAACTGTTTTTT. Its translation: CASSFGQRKEKLFF.

This clone was detected a few times. The rearrangement uses TRBV11-1 and TRBJ1-1; D may be TRBD1 (5 bases). The CDR3 sequence is 14 residues long. The V end lost 3 bases, the J end lost 5 bases, and 13 bases lay between the germline ends. The V gene's germline CDR1 is SGHAT and CDR2 FQDESV (reference sequence). CDR3 in amino acids: CASSLGQGTTEAFF. In nucleotides, the CDR3 is TGTGCCAGCAGCTTGGGCCAGGGAACGACTGAAGCTTTCTTT.

The V gene is TRBV6-4, the J gene TRBJ1-4, with 7 positions matching TRBD1. CDR1 and CDR2 (germline): MRHNA, SNTAGT. This CDR3 is built from 15 residues. Trimming took 0 bases from V and 3 from J; bases not matched to a gene: 1. CDR3 bases: TGTGCCAGCAGTGACTCCGGGACAGCTAATGAAAAACTGTTTTTT. Protein: CASSDSGTANEKLFF.

This clone was detected only a few times. The chain couples TRBV30 to TRBJ1-3; no definite D call. This CDR3 region has 15 residues. Germline V gene sequence: CDR1 GTSNPN, CDR2 SVGIG (reference sequence). V was pared by 2 bases and J by 4 bases, with 15 bases between. CDR3 DNA sequence: TGTGCCTGGAGTTGGCCCGGGGTAGGAGGAAACACCATATATTTT. The encoded protein is CAWSWPGVGGNTIYF.

The chain recombines TRBV30 with TRBJ1-4, with D perhaps matching TRBD1 (6 bases). Germline V lookup: CDR1 GTSNPN, CDR2 SVGIG (reference sequence). Trimming removed 5 bases from V and 5 bases from J, with 15 bases in between. There are 14 residues in the CDR3. The CDR3 nucleotides read TGTGCCTGGGACGGTGGGACAATGAATGAAAAACTGTTTTTT. Translation: CAWDGGTMNEKLFF.

In DNA form, the CDR3 reads TGTGCCAGCAGTGACCCACAGGGGGACGAGCAGTACTTC. Translating gives CASSDPQGDEQYF. The rearrangement uses TRBV2 and TRBJ2-7; the match to TRBD1 covers 8 bases. The V gene's germline CDR1 is SNHLY and CDR2 FYNNEI. V was clipped by 3 bases and J by 5 bases; unmatched bases: 3. This CDR3 contains 13 residues.

This clone appeared many times. The rearrangement uses TRBV7-9 and TRBJ1-1; tentatively, D is TRBD1 (5 bases). The CDR3 consists of 12 residues. Germline assignment: CDR1 SEHNR and CDR2 FQNEAQ (reference sequence). Trimming pared 9 bases from V and 1 base from J, leaving 9 bases between. The CDR3 spells CASERGNTEAFF. In DNA form, the CDR3 reads TGTGCCAGTGAGAGGGGGAACACTGAAGCTTTCTTT.

This sequence joins TRBV4-1 and TRBJ1-2; D call uncertain. CDR3 size: 15 residues. Trimming took 0 bases from V and 0 from J, leaving 8 bases between them. Per germline, CDR1 MGHRA and CDR2 YSYEKL. The DNA for the CDR3 is TGCGCCAGCAGCCAAGATGCAGCCGCTAACTATGGCTACACCTTC. Its translation: CASSQDAAANYGYTF.

The chain has TRBV7-8 and TRBJ1-6; 7 positions match TRBD1. Germline trimming cut 2 bases from V and 9 bases from J; bases unmatched to any gene: 4. The germline V gene encodes CDR1 SGHVS and CDR2 FQNEAQ. The CDR3 runs 14 residues. The CDR3, as DNA: TGTGCCAGCAGCTTAAACAGGGGTAGTTCACCCCTCCACTTT. Translated: CASSLNRGSSPLHF.

This clone has more than one count but fewer than ten. This sequence joins TRBV30 and TRBJ1-1, with 8 bases aligning to TRBD1. After removal of 2 bases from V and 10 bases from J, the junction contained 3 bases not matched to a gene. This CDR3 is built from 11 residues. CDR1 and CDR2 from the germline V gene are GTSNPN and SVGIG (reference sequence). The CDR3, as DNA: TGTGCCTGGAGTACAGGGGGAACAGCTTTCTTT. Amino acid sequence: CAWSTGGTAFF.